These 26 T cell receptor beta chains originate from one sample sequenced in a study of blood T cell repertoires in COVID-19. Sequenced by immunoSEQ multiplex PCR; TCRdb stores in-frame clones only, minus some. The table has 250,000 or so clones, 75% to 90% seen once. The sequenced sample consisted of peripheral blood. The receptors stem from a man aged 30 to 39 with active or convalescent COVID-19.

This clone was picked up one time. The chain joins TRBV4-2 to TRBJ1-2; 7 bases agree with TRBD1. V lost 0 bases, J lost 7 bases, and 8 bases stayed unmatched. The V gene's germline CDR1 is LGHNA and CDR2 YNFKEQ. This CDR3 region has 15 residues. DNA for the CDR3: TGTGCCAGCAGCCAAGATCGACAGGGTCGCTCTGGCTACACCTTC. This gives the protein CASSQDRQGRSGYTF.

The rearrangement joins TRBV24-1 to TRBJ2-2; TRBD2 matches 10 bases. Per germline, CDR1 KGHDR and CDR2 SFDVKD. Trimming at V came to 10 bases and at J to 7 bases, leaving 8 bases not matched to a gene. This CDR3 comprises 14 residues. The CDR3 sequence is CATEAGGPHGELFF. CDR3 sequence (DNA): TGTGCCACTGAAGCGGGGGGGCCCCACGGGGAGCTGTTTTTT.

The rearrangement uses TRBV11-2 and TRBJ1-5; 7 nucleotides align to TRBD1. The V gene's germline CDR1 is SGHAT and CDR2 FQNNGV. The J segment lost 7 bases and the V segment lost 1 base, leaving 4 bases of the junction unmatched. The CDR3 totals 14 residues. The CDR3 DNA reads TGTGCCAGCAGCTTAGCAGGGGGTCGGCAGCCCCAGCATTTT. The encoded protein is CASSLAGGRQPQHF.

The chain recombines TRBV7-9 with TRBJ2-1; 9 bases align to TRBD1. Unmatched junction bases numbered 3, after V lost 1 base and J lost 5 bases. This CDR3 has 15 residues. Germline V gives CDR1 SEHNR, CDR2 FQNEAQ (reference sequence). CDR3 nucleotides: TGTGCCAGCAGCTTAGTCGGGACAGGGCACAATGAGCAGTTCTTC. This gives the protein CASSLVGTGHNEQFF. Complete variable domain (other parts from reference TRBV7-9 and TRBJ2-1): DTGVSQNPRHKITKRGQNVTFRCDPISEHNRLYWYRQTLGQGPEFLTYFQNEAQLEKSRLLSDRFSAERPKGSFSTLEIQRTEQGDSAMYLCASSLVGTGHNEQFFGPGTRLTVL.

The DNA for the CDR3 is TGTGCCAGCTCATATGGACAAGATAATTCACCCCTCCACTTT. Protein product: CASSYGQDNSPLHF. V usage is TRBV18 and J usage is TRBJ1-6; TRBD1 is a possible D gene (5 bases). The CDR3 spans 14 residues. Germline assignment: CDR1 KGHSH and CDR2 LQKENI. The V end lost 5 bases, the J end lost 5 bases, and 10 bases lay between the germline ends. The full variable domain, rest sourced from reference TRBV18 and TRBJ1-6, is NAGVMQNPRHLVRRRGQEARLRCSPMKGHSHVYWYRQLPEEGLKFMVYLQKENIIDESGMPKERFSAEFPKEGPSILRIQQVVRGDSAAYFCASSYGQDNSPLHFGNGTRLTVT.

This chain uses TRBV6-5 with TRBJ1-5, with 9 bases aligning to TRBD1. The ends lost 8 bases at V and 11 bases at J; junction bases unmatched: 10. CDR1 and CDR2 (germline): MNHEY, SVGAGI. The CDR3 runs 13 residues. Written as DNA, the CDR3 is TGTGCCAGCTCCCGGACAGGGGCTCCGTCCCAGCATTTT. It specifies CASSRTGAPSQHF.

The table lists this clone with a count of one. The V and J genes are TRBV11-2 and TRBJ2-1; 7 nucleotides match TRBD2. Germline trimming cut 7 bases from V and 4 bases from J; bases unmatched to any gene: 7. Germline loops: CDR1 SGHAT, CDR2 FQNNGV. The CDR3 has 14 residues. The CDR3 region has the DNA TGTGCCAGCACCCTTCCGGGGGGATACAATGAGCAGTTCTTC. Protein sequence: CASTLPGGYNEQFF.

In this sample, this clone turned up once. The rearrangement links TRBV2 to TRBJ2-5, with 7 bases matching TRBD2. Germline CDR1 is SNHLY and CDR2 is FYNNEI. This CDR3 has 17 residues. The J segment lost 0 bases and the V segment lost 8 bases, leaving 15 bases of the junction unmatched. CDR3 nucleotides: TGTGCCAGCGGGGCTCGATCGCGGGGGAAACACCAAGAGACCCAGTACTTC. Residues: CASGARSRGKHQETQYF.

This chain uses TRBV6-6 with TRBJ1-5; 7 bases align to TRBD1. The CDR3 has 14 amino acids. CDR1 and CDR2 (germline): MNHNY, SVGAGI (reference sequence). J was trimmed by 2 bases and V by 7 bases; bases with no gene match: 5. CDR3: CASNDRAGNQPQHF. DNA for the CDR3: TGTGCCAGCAACGACAGGGCTGGCAATCAGCCCCAGCATTTT.

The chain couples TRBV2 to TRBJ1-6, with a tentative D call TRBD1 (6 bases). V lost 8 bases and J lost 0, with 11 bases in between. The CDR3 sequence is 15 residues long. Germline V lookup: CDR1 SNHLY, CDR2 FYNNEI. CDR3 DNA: TGTGCCAGCGGGGGCAGGAGCTCCTATAATTCACCCCTCCACTTT. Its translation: CASGGRSSYNSPLHF.

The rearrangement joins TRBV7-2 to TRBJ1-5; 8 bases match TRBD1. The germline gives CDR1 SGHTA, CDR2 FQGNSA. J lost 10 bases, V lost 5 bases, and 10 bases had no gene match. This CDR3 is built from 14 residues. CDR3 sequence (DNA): TGTGCCAGCAGCGTACAGGGGGGGTTGGGACCCCAGCATTTT. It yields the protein CASSVQGGLGPQHF.

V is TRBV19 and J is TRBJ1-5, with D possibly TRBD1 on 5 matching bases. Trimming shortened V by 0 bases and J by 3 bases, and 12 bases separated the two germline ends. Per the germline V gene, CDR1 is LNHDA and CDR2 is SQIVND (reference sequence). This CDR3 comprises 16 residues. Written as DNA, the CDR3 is TGTGCCAGTAGTATAGATCGGAGGGGCCTCAATCAGCCCCAGCATTTT. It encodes CASSIDRRGLNQPQHF.

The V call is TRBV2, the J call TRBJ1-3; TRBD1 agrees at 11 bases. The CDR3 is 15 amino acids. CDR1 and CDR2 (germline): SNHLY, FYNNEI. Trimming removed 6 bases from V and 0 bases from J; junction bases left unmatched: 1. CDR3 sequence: CASRGTGGSGNTIYF. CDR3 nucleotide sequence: TGTGCCAGCAGGGGGACAGGGGGCTCTGGAAACACCATATATTTT. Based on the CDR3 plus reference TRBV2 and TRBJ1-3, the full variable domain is EPEVTQTPSHQVTQMGQEVILRCVPISNHLYFYWYRQILGQKVEFLVSFYNNEISEKSEIFDDQFSVERPDGSNFTLKIRSTKLEDSAMYFCASRGTGGSGNTIYFGEGSWLTVV.

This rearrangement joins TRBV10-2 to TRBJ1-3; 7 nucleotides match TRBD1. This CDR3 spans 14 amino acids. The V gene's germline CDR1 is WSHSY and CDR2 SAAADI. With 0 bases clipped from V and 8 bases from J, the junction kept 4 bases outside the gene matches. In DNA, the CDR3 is TGCGCCAGCAGTGAGTCGACAGGGTTTGACACCATATATTTT. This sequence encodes CASSESTGFDTIYF.

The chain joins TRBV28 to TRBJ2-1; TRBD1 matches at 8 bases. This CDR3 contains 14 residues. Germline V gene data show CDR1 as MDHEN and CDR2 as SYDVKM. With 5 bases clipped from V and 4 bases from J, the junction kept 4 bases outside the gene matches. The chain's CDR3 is CASSQGDRYNEQFF. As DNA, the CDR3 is TGTGCCAGCAGTCAAGGGGACAGGTACAATGAGCAGTTCTTC.

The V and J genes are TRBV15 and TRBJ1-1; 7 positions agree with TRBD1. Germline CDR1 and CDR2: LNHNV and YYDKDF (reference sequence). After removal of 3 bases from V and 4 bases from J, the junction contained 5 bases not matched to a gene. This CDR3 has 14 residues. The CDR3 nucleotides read TGTGCCACCAGCAGTCTACAGGGGCCCACTGAAGCTTTCTTT. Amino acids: CATSSLQGPTEAFF.

The DNA for the CDR3 is TGTGCCAGTAGCACGACAGGGGGCGGGCAGCCCCAGCATTTT. It is translated as CASSTTGGGQPQHF. V usage is TRBV19 and J usage is TRBJ1-5, with TRBD1 matching over 10 bases. With V trimmed by 6 bases and J by 7 bases, 6 bases remained unmatched. CDR3 length equals 14 residues. The germline CDR1 and CDR2 sequences are LNHDA and SQIVND (reference sequence).

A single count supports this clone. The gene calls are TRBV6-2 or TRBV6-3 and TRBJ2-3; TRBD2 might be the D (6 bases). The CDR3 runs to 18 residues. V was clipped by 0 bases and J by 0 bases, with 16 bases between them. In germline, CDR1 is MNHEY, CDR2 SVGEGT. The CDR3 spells CASSYSNSIAVSTDTQYF. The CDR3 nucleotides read TGTGCCAGCAGTTACTCGAACAGCATAGCGGTCAGCACAGATACGCAGTATTTT.

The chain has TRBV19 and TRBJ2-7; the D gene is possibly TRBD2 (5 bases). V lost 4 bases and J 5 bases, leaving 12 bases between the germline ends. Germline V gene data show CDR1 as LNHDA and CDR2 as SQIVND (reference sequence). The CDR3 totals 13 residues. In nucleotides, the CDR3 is TGTGCCAGTAGTACCTTTTCGGGGAACGAGCAGTACTTC. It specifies CASSTFSGNEQYF.

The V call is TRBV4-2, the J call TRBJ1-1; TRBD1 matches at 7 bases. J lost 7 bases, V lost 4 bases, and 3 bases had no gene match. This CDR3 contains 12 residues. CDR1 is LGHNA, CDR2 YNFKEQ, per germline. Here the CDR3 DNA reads TGTGCCAGCAGCCGCGGGACAGTTGAAGCTTTCTTT. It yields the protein CASSRGTVEAFF.

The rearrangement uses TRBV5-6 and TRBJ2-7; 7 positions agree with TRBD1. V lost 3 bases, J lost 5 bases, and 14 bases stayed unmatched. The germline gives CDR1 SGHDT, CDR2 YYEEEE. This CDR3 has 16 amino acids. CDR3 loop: CASSSIQQGIEHEQYF. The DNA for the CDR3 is TGTGCCAGCAGCTCGATTCAACAGGGGATCGAGCACGAGCAGTACTTC.

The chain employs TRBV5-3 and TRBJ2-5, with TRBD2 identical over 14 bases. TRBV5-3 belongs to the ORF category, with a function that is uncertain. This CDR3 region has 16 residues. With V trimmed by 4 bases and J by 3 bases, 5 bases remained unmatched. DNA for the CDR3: TGTGCCAGAAGCCCCCCGGGACTAGCGGGGGAAGAGACCCAGTACTTC. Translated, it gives CARSPPGLAGEETQYF.

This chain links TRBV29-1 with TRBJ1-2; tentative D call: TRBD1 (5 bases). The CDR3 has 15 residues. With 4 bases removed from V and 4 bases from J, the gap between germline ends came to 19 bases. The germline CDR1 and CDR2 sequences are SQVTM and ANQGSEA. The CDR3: CSVALGGQTVYGYTF. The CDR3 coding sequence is TGCAGCGTTGCGTTGGGAGGTCAGACAGTCTATGGCTACACCTTC.

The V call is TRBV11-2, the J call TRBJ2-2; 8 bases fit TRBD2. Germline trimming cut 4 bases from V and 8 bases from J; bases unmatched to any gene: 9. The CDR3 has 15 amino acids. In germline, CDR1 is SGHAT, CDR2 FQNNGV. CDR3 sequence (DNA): TGTGCCAGCAGCTCCATGGGGACTAGACAAGGGGAGCTGTTTTTT. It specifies CASSSMGTRQGELFF.

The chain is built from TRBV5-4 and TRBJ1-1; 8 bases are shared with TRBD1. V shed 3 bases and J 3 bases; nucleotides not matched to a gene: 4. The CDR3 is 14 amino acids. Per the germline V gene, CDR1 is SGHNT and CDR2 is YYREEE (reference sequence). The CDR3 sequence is CASSSQGEYTEAFF. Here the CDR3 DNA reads TGTGCCAGCAGCTCACAGGGGGAATACACTGAAGCTTTCTTT.

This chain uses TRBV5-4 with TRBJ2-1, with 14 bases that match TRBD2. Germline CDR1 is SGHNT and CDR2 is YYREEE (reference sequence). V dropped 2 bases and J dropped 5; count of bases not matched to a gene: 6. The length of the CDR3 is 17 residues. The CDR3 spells CASSFPGLAGVDNEQFF. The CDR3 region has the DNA TGTGCCAGCAGCTTTCCGGGACTAGCGGGGGTCGACAATGAGCAGTTCTTC.